This entry lists 32 T cell receptor beta chains sequenced from one sample in a study of blood T cell repertoires in COVID-19. Here immunoSEQ multiplex PCR was the method, and the copy in TCRdb shows in-frame clones only, minus some. The table lists 400,000 or so clones, around 89% of them singletons. Source material: PBMCs or T cells enriched from blood (not recorded which). Receptor source: a man aged 25-45 years who had recovered from COVID-19.

The rearrangement uses TRBV19 and TRBJ2-1; TRBD2 matches 13 bases. The germline V gene encodes CDR1 LNHDA and CDR2 SQIVND (reference sequence). The CDR3 consists of 19 residues. Trimming took 2 bases from V and 0 from J; bases not matched to a gene: 7. The CDR3 spells CASSISGLAGTGSYNEQFF. Written as DNA, the CDR3 is TGTGCCAGTAGTATATCGGGACTAGCGGGAACGGGCTCCTACAATGAGCAGTTCTTC.

This rearrangement joins TRBV4-1 to TRBJ1-2; 8 bases fit TRBD1. The CDR3 sequence is 15 residues long. The junction had 5 bases not matched to a gene; V was cut back by 1 base and J by 4 bases. Germline CDR1 MGHRA, CDR2 YSYEKL. The CDR3 DNA reads TGCGCCAGCAGCCAAGCATCGGGACAGGTCTATGGCTACACCTTC. Translated, it gives CASSQASGQVYGYTF.

The CDR3 sequence is CASRPQGGGGELFF. DNA for the CDR3: TGTGCCAGCAGACCTCAGGGGGGTGGCGGGGAGCTGTTTTTT. This sequence joins TRBV28 and TRBJ2-2; D is perhaps TRBD1 (7 bases). Germline V lookup: CDR1 MDHEN, CDR2 SYDVKM. Trimming took 6 bases from V and 7 from J, leaving 15 bases between them. The CDR3 length is 14 residues.

V and J are TRBV29-1 and TRBJ2-1, with D maybe TRBD2 (6 bases). The germline gives CDR1 SQVTM, CDR2 ANQGSEA. Trimming left V 4 bases short and J 6 bases short, with 13 bases between. CDR3 length: 13 amino acids. DNA for the CDR3: TGCAGCGTTGGCCTAGCGAACGGCAATGAGCAGTTCTTC. Its translation: CSVGLANGNEQFF.

V usage is TRBV3-1 (or the pseudogene TRBV3-2) and J usage is TRBJ2-1; a weak D match, TRBD2 (5 bases). This CDR3 spans 15 amino acids. Germline-derived CDR1 and CDR2 are LGHDT and YNNKEL (reference sequence). Trimming pared 1 base from V and 10 bases from J, leaving 17 bases between. CDR3 nucleotide sequence: TGTGCCAGCAGCCAAGCCCCCGGCCTCCCGGGGGAGCAGTTCTTC. Residues: CASSQAPGLPGEQFF.

The genes are TRBV3-1 (or the pseudogene TRBV3-2) and TRBJ1-2; D uncertain. V lost 5 bases to trimming and J lost 4 bases, with 11 bases between them. Germline V gene lookup returns CDR1 LGHDT and CDR2 YNNKEL (reference sequence). The CDR3 runs 13 residues. This CDR3 is CASSKDGLYGYTF. CDR3 nucleotide sequence: TGTGCCAGCAGCAAGGACGGACTCTATGGCTACACCTTC.

The gene calls are TRBV28 and TRBJ1-2; D is unclear. The ends were cut back, 3 bases at V and 7 bases at J, with 6 bases in the middle. The CDR3 totals 11 residues. Germline lookup yields CDR1 MDHEN and CDR2 SYDVKM. The CDR3 nucleotides are TGTGCCAGCAGTTTCCCCGGTGGCTACACCTTC. It translates to CASSFPGGYTF.

This chain joins TRBV7-2 and TRBJ2-1, with D possibly matching TRBD1 (6 bases). V lost 6 bases and J lost 1, with 16 bases in between. Germline CDR1 reads SGHTA; CDR2 reads FQGNSA. CDR3 length equals 16 residues. The CDR3 loop reads CASSNRVGSSYNEQFF. In DNA, the CDR3 is TGTGCCAGCAGTAACAGGGTGGGGTCGTCCTACAATGAGCAGTTCTTC.

V and J are TRBV5-1 and TRBJ2-2; D remains ambiguous. V was trimmed by 4 bases and J by 3 bases, leaving 7 bases between them. CDR3 size: 13 residues. Germline CDR1 is SGHRS and CDR2 is YFSETQ. CDR3 sequence (DNA): TGCGCCAGCAGCGGGCCGGACACCGGGGAGCTGTTTTTT. It is translated as CASSGPDTGELFF.

V is TRBV5-1 and J is TRBJ2-2, with 7 positions matching TRBD1. This CDR3 spans 15 amino acids. V trimming: 3 bases; J trimming: 5 bases; junction bases outside the gene matches: 7. Germline CDR1 SGHRS, CDR2 YFSETQ. Here the CDR3 reads CASSSPQGRTGELFF. Written as DNA, the CDR3 is TGCGCCAGCAGCTCGCCACAGGGGCGGACCGGGGAGCTGTTTTTT.

The chain recombines TRBV6-5 with TRBJ1-2; TRBD1 matches at 10 bases. The junction had 7 bases not matched to a gene; V was cut back by 5 bases and J by 4 bases. The CDR3 consists of 15 residues. Germline CDR1 and CDR2: MNHEY and SVGAGI. CDR3 sequence (DNA): TGTGCCAGCAGTCTCCTGACAGGGGGCGTCTATGGCTACACCTTC. It codes for CASSLLTGGVYGYTF.

The chain links TRBV21-1 to TRBJ2-4; TRBD1 is the table's D call, not checked against the DNA. TRBV21-1 represents a pseudogene. This CDR3 comprises 22 residues. The CDR3 here is CASSIPSRDRGLTTGSKNIQYF. The CDR3 region has the DNA TGTGCCAGCAGCATCCCTAGCAGGGACAGGGGGCTCACTACGGGGTCCAAAAACATTCAGTACTTC.

This chain connects TRBV28 to TRBJ1-6; D gene uncertain. V was trimmed by 6 bases and J by 9 bases, leaving 9 bases between them. Germline V gene data show CDR1 as MDHEN and CDR2 as SYDVKM. CDR3 length equals 12 residues. The CDR3 DNA is TGTGCCAGCAGCCCGTCTATTTCACCCCTCCACTTT. The encoded protein is CASSPSISPLHF. Complete variable domain (other parts from reference TRBV28 and TRBJ1-6): DVKVTQSSRYLVKRTGEKVFLECVQDMDHENMFWYRQDPGLGLRLIYFSYDVKMKEKGDIPEGYSVSREKKERFSLILESASTNQTSMYLCASSPSISPLHFGNGTRLTVT.

Regarding this clone: Other DNA sequences in the same sample also yield this CDR3. The chain couples TRBV4-1 to TRBJ2-5; D call uncertain. This CDR3 contains 13 residues. From germline, CDR1 is MGHRA and CDR2 YSYEKL. The V and J ends lost 1 base and 4 bases respectively, with 7 bases between them. The CDR3 nucleotides are TGCGCCAGCAGCCAAGGGGCAGGAGAGACCCAGTACTTC. It encodes CASSQGAGETQYF.

This chain connects TRBV11-2 to TRBJ1-3; a possible D gene is TRBD1 (6 bases). The CDR3 covers 16 residues. Germline lookup yields CDR1 SGHAT and CDR2 FQNNGV. Trimming shortened V by 3 bases and J by 0 bases, and 12 bases separated the two germline ends. The CDR3 loop is CASSLERGFSGNTIYF. Here the CDR3 DNA reads TGTGCCAGCAGCTTGGAGAGGGGGTTCTCTGGAAACACCATATATTTT.

V usage is TRBV5-1 and J usage is TRBJ1-4, with D perhaps TRBD1 (6 bases). The germline V gene encodes CDR1 SGHRS and CDR2 YFSETQ. This CDR3 has 13 amino acids. V was cut by 4 bases and J by 7 bases, with 11 bases left in between. DNA for the CDR3: TGCGCCAGCAGCATCGAGGGGGTTGAAAAACTGTTTTTT. This translates into CASSIEGVEKLFF. Full variable domain (rest looked up from reference TRBV5-1 and TRBJ1-4): KAGVTQTPRYLIKTRGQQVTLSCSPISGHRSVSWYQQTPGQGLQFLFEYFSETQRNKGNFPGRFSGRQFSNSRSEMNVSTLELGDSALYLCASSIEGVEKLFFGSGTQLSVL.

The gene calls are TRBV12-5 and TRBJ2-1; 7 bases match TRBD2. Trimming cost V 0 bases and J 1 base; bases outside gene matches: 6. CDR3 length: 17 amino acids. Germline assignment: CDR1 LGHNT and CDR2 FRNRAP. The CDR3 loop reads CASGLVLGEGSYNEQFF. The CDR3 nucleotides are TGTGCTAGTGGTTTGGTACTGGGGGAGGGGTCCTACAATGAGCAGTTCTTC.

The rearrangement uses TRBV28 and TRBJ1-4; 7 bases fit TRBD1. The V and J ends lost 3 bases and 8 bases, in that order; junction bases with no gene match: 9. Germline V gene lookup returns CDR1 MDHEN and CDR2 SYDVKM. The CDR3 is made up of 15 amino acids. DNA for the CDR3: TGTGCCAGCAGTTTTTTTGTAGGGGGCGCGGAAAAACTGTTTTTT. It translates to CASSFFVGGAEKLFF.

The table lists this clone with a count of one. The V gene is TRBV29-1, the J gene TRBJ2-3, with D unclear. This CDR3 spans 13 amino acids. Trimming cost V 5 bases and J 1 base, with 10 bases left between them. Germline V gene data show CDR1 as SQVTM and CDR2 as ANQGSEA. CDR3 DNA sequence: TGCAGCGTTCGGTTAGCAGGCACAGATACGCAGTATTTT. This translates into CSVRLAGTDTQYF.

V gene TRBV5-5 combines with J gene TRBJ2-3; 12 positions match TRBD2. V lost 1 base, J lost 7 bases, and 16 bases stayed unmatched. Per the germline V gene, CDR1 is SGHKS and CDR2 is YYEKEE (reference sequence). The length of the CDR3 is 19 residues. The CDR3 sequence: CASSLRTSGRSMLGYTQYF. The CDR3 DNA reads as TGTGCCAGCAGCTTGCGAACTAGCGGGAGGTCTATGTTGGGGTATACGCAGTATTTT.

The chain carries TRBV27 and TRBJ2-5; tentative D call: TRBD2 (6 bases). The CDR3 length is 14 residues. Trimming stripped 2 bases from V and 5 bases from J, with 12 bases between. Looked up from germline, CDR1 is MNHEY and CDR2 is SMNVEV (reference sequence). CDR3 in amino acids: CASSLNPGRETQYF. Here the CDR3 DNA reads TGTGCCAGCAGTTTAAATCCAGGGAGGGAGACCCAGTACTTC.

This sequence joins TRBV20-1 and TRBJ2-3, with 15 bases aligning to TRBD2. CDR1 and CDR2 (germline): DFQATT, SNEGSKA (reference sequence). V lost 3 bases and J lost 5; bases outside the gene matches: 9. The CDR3 loop spans 17 amino acids. DNA of the CDR3: TGCAGTGCTAGTGGACTAGCGGGAGGGCCCTATGAAGATACGCAGTATTTT. As protein: CSASGLAGGPYEDTQYF.

The chain uses TRBV29-1 and TRBJ1-2; D gene uncertain. Deletions cut 2 bases from V and 6 bases from J, with 19 bases between. This CDR3 spans 15 amino acids. The germline V gene has CDR1 SQVTM and CDR2 ANQGSEA. The CDR3 spells CSVEFVDSPEDGYTF. The CDR3 DNA sequence: TGCAGCGTTGAATTTGTCGACTCACCAGAGGATGGCTACACCTTC.

The V and J genes are TRBV18 and TRBJ2-7; maybe TRBD1 (5 bases). CDR1 is KGHSH and CDR2 is LQKENI in the germline V gene. The V end was cut by 3 bases, the J end by 0 bases, with 18 bases between. There are 17 residues in the CDR3. The CDR3 DNA reads TGTGCCAGCTCACCTAGGGCCAAGACAGAACTCTCCTACGAGCAGTACTTC. Residues: CASSPRAKTELSYEQYF. The variable domain in full, completed from reference TRBV18 and TRBJ2-7, reads NAGVMQNPRHLVRRRGQEARLRCSPMKGHSHVYWYRQLPEEGLKFMVYLQKENIIDESGMPKERFSAEFPKEGPSILRIQQVVRGDSAAYFCASSPRAKTELSYEQYFGPGTRLTVT.

The chain joins TRBV18 to TRBJ2-7; D gene ambiguous. The CDR3 has 14 amino acids. V dropped 2 bases and J dropped 0 bases, with 8 bases sitting between them. Germline CDR1 and CDR2: KGHSH and LQKENI. In DNA, the CDR3 is TGTGCCAGCTCACCAATCGAGGTCTCCTACGAGCAGTACTTC. This codes for CASSPIEVSYEQYF.

The rearrangement uses TRBV29-1 and TRBJ2-1; 13 bases line up with TRBD2. Germline V lookup: CDR1 SQVTM, CDR2 ANQGSEA. This CDR3 has 14 amino acids. J gave up 6 bases and V 8 bases, and 7 bases lay outside the gene matches. The CDR3 region has the DNA TGCAGCACCAACAGACTAGCGGGAGGCAATGAGCAGTTCTTC. Translated, it gives CSTNRLAGGNEQFF.

CDR3 sequence reads: CASSVGQGMSSPLHF. CDR3 coding DNA: TGTGCCAGCAGCGTCGGACAGGGTATGAGTTCACCCCTCCACTTT. The genes are TRBV9 and TRBJ1-6; 8 bases are a match to TRBD1. Germline V CDR1 and CDR2: SGDLS, YYNGEE. The CDR3 is 15 amino acids. V lost 2 bases and J lost 9; bases outside the gene matches: 7.

The genes are TRBV7-3 and TRBJ2-1; 10 nucleotides match TRBD2. Looked up from germline, CDR1 is SGHTA and CDR2 is FQGTGA. V lost 2 bases and J lost 10; bases outside the gene matches: 8. This CDR3 spans 15 amino acids. Written as DNA, the CDR3 is TGTGCCAGCAGCTTATCAGCGGGAGGGCCGACGGAGCAGTTCTTC. This sequence encodes CASSLSAGGPTEQFF.

This chain uses TRBV3-1 (or the pseudogene TRBV3-2) with TRBJ1-2; 12 bases fit TRBD1. The CDR3 runs 17 residues. Germline assignment: CDR1 LGHDT and CDR2 YNNKEL (reference sequence). V shed 3 bases, J shed 4 bases, and the junction held 9 bases outside the gene matches. DNA for the CDR3: TGTGCCAGCAGCCACTCGGGACAGGGGGCGGCCTCCTATGGCTACACCTTC. Translation: CASSHSGQGAASYGYTF.

The chain joins TRBV27 to TRBJ2-1, with 7 bases lining up with TRBD2. With 4 bases clipped from V and 0 bases from J, the junction kept 9 bases outside the gene matches. This CDR3 is built from 17 residues. Germline V CDR1 and CDR2: MNHEY, SMNVEV (reference sequence). The CDR3 region has the DNA TGTGCCAGCAGTTCCTGGGAGGGCGGGAGCTCCTACAATGAGCAGTTCTTC. Amino acids: CASSSWEGGSSYNEQFF.

This clone occurred a few times. The chain links TRBV6-5 to TRBJ2-7; 7 bases align to TRBD2. Germline V gene sequence: CDR1 MNHEY, CDR2 SVGAGI. The ends lost 2 bases at V and 3 bases at J; junction bases unmatched: 4. This CDR3 spans 14 amino acids. Here the CDR3 DNA reads TGTGCCAGCAGTTACGCGGGAGTCGGCTACGAGCAGTACTTC. Its translation: CASSYAGVGYEQYF.

J is TRBJ1-3 and V is TRBV30, with D possibly being TRBD1 (5 bases). V was trimmed by 5 bases and J by 3 bases, leaving 17 bases between them. This CDR3 spans 15 amino acids. Germline V gene sequence: CDR1 GTSNPN, CDR2 SVGIG (reference sequence). This CDR3 is CAWEPTGFIGNTIYF. CDR3 coding DNA: TGTGCCTGGGAACCCACAGGTTTCATTGGAAACACCATATATTTT. The full variable domain, in which reference TRBV30 and TRBJ1-3 provide the parts outside the CDR3, is SQTIHQWPATLVQPVGSPLSLECTVEGTSNPNLYWYRQAAGRGLQLLFYSVGIGQISSEVPQNLSASRPQDRQFILSSKKLLLSDSGFYLCAWEPTGFIGNTIYFGEGSWLTVV.